One TCR beta chain is described in this entry. Its target antigen remains unknown. It has no much larger one-base neighbor in the sample; base qualities were not kept. The cohort consisted of 600 to 750 healthy bone marrow donors. All cohort members were sampled while nominally healthy, although unrecorded immune exposures were likely present. The donor was CMV seropositive and was included in the group of 250 to 350 seropositive cohort members. A peripheral blood sample was provided by each donor, and peripheral blood mononuclear cells were used for TCR beta sequencing. Genomic DNA extraction from the blood cell samples was performed with the Qiagen DNeasy Blood Extraction Kit. The sample is drawn from a study of cytomegalovirus exposure and HLA in healthy donors (dated by TCRdb to about 2017). For the study in its entirety: In an earlier analysis of roughly 590 of the donors, around 290 Gb of sequence data and 90 million to 120 million unique TCR beta sequences from about 179 million T cells were reported. In addition to the first cohort of roughly 670 subjects, a separate validation cohort of approximately 120 different subjects was used. In the later analysis, no new phenotypic data were used to find candidate immune exposures; instead, reliance was placed on TCR beta sequences and their occurrence across donors. Among about 400 genotyped donors of the cohort, an average of around 240,000 unique TCR beta nucleotide sequences was sequenced per donor, of which about 18% were non-productive. Donor age, sex, ethnicity and CMV serostatus were collected together with the repertoire data. Typing coverage differed by locus: A, B, C, DRB1 and DQB1 were typed in roughly 620-630 donors, DQA1 in about 560, DPA1 in nearly 610, and DPB1 in around 440. Both class I and class II loci were covered by HLA typing, at four-digit resolution. The T cell repertoires of some 700 subjects were profiled by immunosequencing and related to cytomegalovirus serostatus. In a later analysis, previously published TCR beta repertoires from more than 500 donors were re-analyzed and high-resolution HLA genotyping was added so that TCR occurrence patterns could be studied. Roughly 290 gigabases of sequencing data and approximately 91 million unique TCR sequences made up an early release that covered approximately 650 HLA-typed donors. A handful of DR-DQ haplotypes were handled as single units for association and clustering because linkage in the cohort was strong. Among the roughly 380 genotyped donors, around 81% belonged to the genetic ancestry cluster associated with self-reported Caucasian donors. The study aimed to test whether cataloging public T cell receptors could reveal signatures of past pathogen exposure. High-throughput TCR immunosequencing, statistical association of individual TCRs with disease status, and machine learning were combined to predict cytomegalovirus infection status. In a later genetic analysis, genome-wide SNP genotypes for about 60% of the 666 donors were used, and that subset was treated as a discovery cohort. In an earlier analysis of roughly 600 of the donors, high-throughput TCR beta sequencing was used to judge whether each TCR beta V gene segment behaved as functional or pseudogenic. All discovery cohort repertoires had been generated using a single sequencing platform. What the study reported, not specific to this receptor: Presence/absence analyses assumed roughly uniform sequencing depth across donors, an assumption that may not hold. This cohort had only TCR beta chains sequenced, and the lack of alpha or paired-chain data limited which features could be detected. In a later analysis, TCR association rates were found to vary across HLA loci, with the most associated TCRs seen for DRB1 alleles and the fewest for HLA-C alleles. The study listed 150 to 200 TCR beta chains as associated with cytomegalovirus. The 87-base-pair reads could not distinguish some IMGT-functional V segments, including TRBV6-2 and TRBV6-3, so those segments were excluded. A later genetic analysis associated a missense DCLRE1C variant with V-gene and J-gene trimming of TCR beta chains, and an independent cohort replicated the association. Linkage disequilibrium might explain the correlated functional status among segregating V segments, but an unknown experimental factor could not be ruled out. HLA typing was unavailable for some donors at each locus, so association tests used only the typed subset. Compared with the approximately 600-donor mean, donors in an Asian-associated ancestry cluster had fewer N-insertions in productive TCRs, according to a later genetic analysis. A later analysis associated 17,000 or so TCR beta sequences with specific HLA alleles at a false discovery rate of 0.05. Most TCR sequences were observed very rarely across donors, whereas some public TCRs were present in many individuals. For the cohort, immune exposure information was limited to CMV serostatus. According to a later analysis, most CMV-associated TCR beta chains appeared to be HLA-restricted, and the HLA associations seemed to be driven largely by CMV exposure. Broadly in line with IMGT annotations, most TCR beta V segments showed up in productive rearrangements about 87% or about 30% of the time in an earlier analysis of approximately 600 of the donors. A group of highly shared sequence variants was considered likely to be a technical artifact of the sequencing pipeline. Strong co-occurrence of HLA alleles, especially DR and DQ, made assigning TCR associations to individual alleles difficult. The authors suggested that the approach could potentially be extended to other disease states and immunological phenotypes. A further reported finding was that TCR beta sequences accurately predicted the HLA-A and HLA-B alleles for most subjects in the first cohort. A few of the identified cytomegalovirus-associated TCR beta chains were confirmed in vitro to be specific for cytomegalovirus antigens. In both the original and validation cohorts, the classifier was reported to diagnose cytomegalovirus status with high specificity and sensitivity. Because counts were too low, 15 to 20 rarely observed V segments, including chromosome 9 orphons, were excluded from the earlier analysis of around 590 of the donors. Several of the top co-occurrence clusters appeared to be linked to parvovirus B19, influenza, CMV and Epstein-Barr virus, according to a later analysis. Compared with equally common non-associated chains, HLA-associated TCR beta chains in a later analysis were more clonally expanded and had lower generation probabilities.

Unmatched junction bases come to 6, with V trimmed by 0 bases and J by 3 bases. Per the germline V gene, SGDLS is the CDR1 and YYNGEE is the CDR2. The CDR3 covers 16 residues, taking in both the cysteine and the phenylalanine. Only the CDR3 portion is preserved as DNA: 48 bases, with reading frame beginning at the first base. The library was produced with the immunoSEQ multiplex PCR assay. The multiplex PCR relied on a mix of 60 forward primers for TCR Vbeta segments and 13 reverse primers for TCR Jbeta segments. The CDR3 region of rearranged TCR beta genes was amplified from genomic DNA by a multiplex PCR assay. The amplified TCR beta libraries were sequenced on the Illumina HiSeq System as 87-base-pair reads. The paper's processing steps were these. A later analysis counted about 80 million unique TCR beta chains across the 550 to 800 repertoires, and about 10 million of these chains were shared by at least two donors. Raw reads were error-corrected and collapsed into unique sequences by a nearest-neighbor algorithm in which closely related sequences were merged to remove PCR and sequencing errors. Alignment of CDR3 sequences to IMGT reference sequences was used to assign V, D and J gene segments. For a sequence to be retained, a match of at least six nucleotides to both a V gene segment and a J gene segment was required. Rearrangements were classified as productive when the CDR3 lacked stop codons and remained in frame with V and J, and all other rearrangements were classified as non-productive. Following IMGT convention, CDR3 was defined as the stretch from the second conserved V-encoded cysteine to the conserved J-encoded phenylalanine. Sequences without an unambiguous match to a single V gene segment were excluded from the earlier analysis of a few hundred of the donors. In an earlier analysis of more than 500 of the donors, a V segment was called functional when productive rearrangements were above 56.7%, and segregating when the standard deviation between donors exceeded 5%. A statistical classification framework was built to diagnose cytomegalovirus status from the catalog of TCR beta chain sequences. In a later analysis, TCR nucleotide sequences were compared against IMGT/GENE-DB human TR gene sequences so that V and J genes could be assigned. In a later analysis, CDR3 sequences and most-parsimonious VDJ recombination scenarios were assigned using the TCRdist pipeline. In a later analysis, each TCR beta chain was defined by its CDR3 amino acid sequence together with its V-gene family, and reads lacking a unique V-gene family were excluded. A later analysis removed 600 or so highly shared, low-generation-probability nucleotide sequences to deal with suspected cross-contamination and a sequencing artifact. A later analysis calculated a clonal expansion index for each public chain from normalized within-repertoire ranks of inferred template counts. A later analysis computed generation probabilities with a VDJ recombination model fitted to out-of-frame rearrangements, and checked the results against IGoR. A later analysis scored TCR-TCR, TCR-HLA and TCR-CMV co-occurrence with hypergeometric tests, applying a repertoire-size bias correction to TCR pairs. A later analysis estimated false discovery rates by permuting HLA or CMV assignments 20 times. A later analysis grouped co-occurring TCRs with DBSCAN, adding TCRdist sequence similarity when clustering within HLA-allele-positive subsets. Repertoires with fewer than 30,000 or more than 120,000 public chains, plus five repertoires with anomalous nucleotide sharing, were excluded from co-occurrence clustering. Not all clones reach the TCRdb copy of this immuneACCESS table, which keeps in-frame sequences only. Checked studies attribute under half of the gap to unresolved V genes and leave the rest unexplained. Clone size and V and J calls were adopted from that table, with D and trimming inferred from the DNA. Counted in this sample were approximately 110,000 clones; approximately 72% of them appeared once. Jointly, the top ten make up 8.2% of the sample.

The specimen was PBMCs. This TCR was recovered from a woman between 40 and 50 years old in good health and CMV-seropositive. Here the chain combines TRBV9 and TRBJ2-7; 10 of the junction bases match TRBD1. The CDR3 is CASSVEFGTGDYEQYF. DNA sequence: TGTGCCAGCAGCGTAGAGTTCGGGACAGGGGACTACGAGCAGTACTTC.